This paragraph reports one T cell receptor (beta chain). Deletions cut 0 bases from V and 7 bases from J, with 25 bases between. Germline V gene sequence: CDR1 SGHDN, CDR2 FVKESK. This CDR3 has 18 amino acids. The data are from a study of CD8 T cells in Susac syndrome. Sequencing of TCR beta was undertaken in CD8+ and CD4+ T cells derived from blood. Reverse transcription used roughly 0.45 to 1 ug RNA and random hexamers. TCRdb re-called the immunoSEQ multiplex PCR reads through MiXCR, storing one row per CDR3 protein. Found here are about 180,000 distinct CDR3 sequences, approximately 96% of them singletons; the top ten hold approximately 0.09%.

The rearrangement joins TRBV14 to TRBJ2-7; possible D gene TRBD1, 6 bases. Sequencing input: CD4+ T cells from PBMCs. This receptor was taken from a human donor with multiple sclerosis. In nucleotides, the CDR3 is TGTGCCAGCAGCCAAGATCAGGCAGGGGCCTACCTTTGGGAAGAGCAGTACTTC. It translates to CASSQDQAGAYLWEEQYF.